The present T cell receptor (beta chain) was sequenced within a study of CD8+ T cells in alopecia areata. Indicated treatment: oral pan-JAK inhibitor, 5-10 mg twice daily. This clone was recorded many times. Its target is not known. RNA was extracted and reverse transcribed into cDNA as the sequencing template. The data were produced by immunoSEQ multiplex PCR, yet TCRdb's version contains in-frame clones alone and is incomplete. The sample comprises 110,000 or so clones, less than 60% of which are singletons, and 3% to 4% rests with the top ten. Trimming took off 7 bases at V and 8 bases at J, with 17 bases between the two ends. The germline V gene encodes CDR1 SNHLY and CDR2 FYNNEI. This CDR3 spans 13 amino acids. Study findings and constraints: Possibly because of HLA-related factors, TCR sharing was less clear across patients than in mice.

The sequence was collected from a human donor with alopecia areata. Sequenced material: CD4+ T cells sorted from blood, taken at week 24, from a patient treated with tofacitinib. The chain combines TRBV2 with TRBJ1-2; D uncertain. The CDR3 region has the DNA TGTGCCAGCACCGTCGGGGTGGCAGGCGGCTACACCTTC. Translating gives CASTVGVAGGYTF.